These 12 T cell receptor beta chains share one sample of origin, sequenced in a study of cytomegalovirus exposure and HLA in healthy donors. With 60 Vbeta and 13 Jbeta primers, the PCR was carried out. Repertoires were generated with immunoSEQ multiplex PCR, while TCRdb's copy carries only in-frame clones and drops some. This repertoire shows 100,000 to 150,000 clones, 83% found once; its top ten account for about 3.5%. The sample taken for sequencing was PBMCs. Receptors originate from a woman aged 40 to 50 in good health and CMV-seropositive.

The chain couples TRBV27 to TRBJ1-1; 8 positions agree with TRBD1. Unmatched junction bases numbered 14, after V lost 6 bases and J lost 11 bases. Per germline, CDR1 MNHEY and CDR2 SMNVEV (reference sequence). This CDR3 is 14 amino acids long. The CDR3 is CASRKHGRGLVAFF. CDR3 in DNA: TGTGCCAGCAGGAAACATGGCAGGGGGCTCGTCGCTTTCTTT.

The CDR3 DNA reads as TGTGCCAGCAGCTCCTGGACAGCAGATGGCTACACCTTC. As protein: CASSSWTADGYTF. This chain joins TRBV9 and TRBJ1-2; D is possibly TRBD1 (6 bases). CDR3 length: 13 amino acids. V was cut by 4 bases and J by 6 bases, with 13 bases left in between. In germline, CDR1 is SGDLS, CDR2 YYNGEE.

The chain has TRBV7-9 and TRBJ1-1; D ambiguous. The CDR3 totals 12 residues. Germline V gene lookup returns CDR1 SEHNR and CDR2 FQNEAQ (reference sequence). V was trimmed by 5 bases and J by 4 bases, leaving 8 bases between them. The CDR3 loop is CASSPEATEAFF. The CDR3 DNA reads TGTGCCAGCAGCCCTGAGGCCACTGAAGCTTTCTTT. Drawing the rest from reference TRBV7-9 and TRBJ1-1, the complete variable domain is DTGVSQNPRHKITKRGQNVTFRCDPISEHNRLYWYRQTLGQGPEFLTYFQNEAQLEKSRLLSDRFSAERPKGSFSTLEIQRTEQGDSAMYLCASSPEATEAFFGQGTRLTVV.

V gene TRBV11-2 combines with J gene TRBJ2-2; the match to TRBD2 covers 9 bases. Germline CDR1 SGHAT, CDR2 FQNNGV. V trimming: 6 bases; J trimming: 7 bases; junction bases outside the gene matches: 9. There are 15 residues in the CDR3. CDR3 protein: CASRGLAGGFGELFF. The CDR3 nucleotides are TGTGCCAGCAGAGGGTTGGCGGGAGGGTTCGGGGAGCTGTTTTTT.

The chain couples TRBV20-1 to TRBJ2-3; weak D call: TRBD1 (5 bases). Germline lookup yields CDR1 DFQATT and CDR2 SNEGSKA (reference sequence). The V end lost 6 bases, the J end lost 6 bases, and 7 bases lay between the germline ends. This CDR3 is built from 10 residues. The CDR3 nucleotides are TGCAGTGCAAAGGGGGATACGCAGTATTTT. It codes for CSAKGDTQYF.

This chain connects TRBV28 to TRBJ2-5; 7 bases fit TRBD2. The CDR3 contains 16 residues. Germline lookup yields CDR1 MDHEN and CDR2 SYDVKM. V shed 7 bases, J shed 5 bases, and the junction held 16 bases outside the gene matches. DNA for the CDR3: TGTGCCAGCAATCTCGTTAGCGGGTCCATGGGCGAGACCCAGTACTTC. This codes for CASNLVSGSMGETQYF. The variable domain in full, with the rest retrieved from reference TRBV28 and TRBJ2-5, is DVKVTQSSRYLVKRTGEKVFLECVQDMDHENMFWYRQDPGLGLRLIYFSYDVKMKEKGDIPEGYSVSREKKERFSLILESASTNQTSMYLCASNLVSGSMGETQYFGPGTRLLVL.

This clone was counted once. DNA of the CDR3: TGTGCCAGCAGGGGGACAGGGGGCTCAGGGACTGAAGCTTTCTTT. Translating gives CASRGTGGSGTEAFF. V usage is TRBV2 and J usage is TRBJ1-1, with TRBD1 matching over 12 bases. Germline assignment: CDR1 SNHLY and CDR2 FYNNEI. Losses at the gene ends were 6 bases for V and 5 bases for J; bases not matched to a gene: 7. The CDR3 has 15 amino acids. The full variable domain, rest sourced from reference TRBV2 and TRBJ1-1, is EPEVTQTPSHQVTQMGQEVILRCVPISNHLYFYWYRQILGQKVEFLVSFYNNEISEKSEIFDDQFSVERPDGSNFTLKIRSTKLEDSAMYFCASRGTGGSGTEAFFGQGTRLTVV.

In its sample, this clone was seen a few times. This CDR3 is CSPRDRGPGEYNEQFF. The CDR3 DNA sequence: TGCAGCCCCCGGGACAGGGGTCCAGGGGAATACAATGAGCAGTTCTTC. The chain employs TRBV29-1 and TRBJ2-1, with 10 bases aligning to TRBD1. V was pared by 8 bases and J by 4 bases, with 14 bases of the junction left unmatched. The germline V gene encodes CDR1 SQVTM and CDR2 ANQGSEA. The CDR3 runs to 16 residues.

The chain combines TRBV7-2 with TRBJ1-1, with D uncertain. Germline lookup yields CDR1 SGHTA and CDR2 FQGNSA. The CDR3 length is 15 residues. The ends were cut back, 0 bases at V and 7 bases at J, with 15 bases in the middle. The CDR3 DNA follows: TGTGCCAGCAGCTTAGCTGTTAGGGCGAGGGATGAAGCTTTCTTT. Translated: CASSLAVRARDEAFF.

This sequence joins TRBV9 and TRBJ2-1, with D perhaps matching TRBD2 (5 bases). Trimming shortened V by 0 bases and J by 0 bases, and 7 bases separated the two germline ends. CDR3 size: 15 residues. Germline loops: CDR1 SGDLS, CDR2 YYNGEE. This chain's CDR3 is CASSVGLYSYNEQFF. DNA for the CDR3: TGTGCCAGCAGCGTAGGACTATACTCCTACAATGAGCAGTTCTTC.

DNA for the CDR3: TGCGCCAGCAGCCTCGGACAAAGGACCTCGGCTAATGAAAAACTGTTTTTT. Its translation: CASSLGQRTSANEKLFF. The rearrangement uses TRBV5-1 and TRBJ1-4, with a weak D call TRBD1 (5 bases). V lost 4 bases to trimming and J lost 3 bases, with 19 bases between them. This CDR3 has 17 residues. The germline gives CDR1 SGHRS, CDR2 YFSETQ.

The V and J genes are TRBV27 and TRBJ2-2; 7 nucleotides align to TRBD2. CDR1 and CDR2 from the germline V gene are MNHEY and SMNVEV (reference sequence). Losses at the gene ends were 4 bases for V and 0 bases for J; bases not matched to a gene: 8. The CDR3 sequence is 17 residues long. The CDR3 sequence: CASSWGGGTANTGELFF. CDR3 DNA: TGTGCCAGCAGTTGGGGGGGTGGGACGGCGAACACCGGGGAGCTGTTTTTT.